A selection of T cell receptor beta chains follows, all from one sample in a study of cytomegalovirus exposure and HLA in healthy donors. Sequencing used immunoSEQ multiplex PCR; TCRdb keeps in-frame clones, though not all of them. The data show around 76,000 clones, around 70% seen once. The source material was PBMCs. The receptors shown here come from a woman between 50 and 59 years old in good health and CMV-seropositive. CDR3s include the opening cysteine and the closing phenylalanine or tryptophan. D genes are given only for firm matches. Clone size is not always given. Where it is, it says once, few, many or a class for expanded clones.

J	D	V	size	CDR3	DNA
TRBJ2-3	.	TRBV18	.	CASSDMRLGSTDTQYF	TGTGCCAGCTCCGACATGCGACTAGGGAGCACAGATACGCAGTATTTT
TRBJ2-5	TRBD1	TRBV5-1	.	CASSVDRSQETQYF	TGCGCCAGCAGCGTGGACAGGAGCCAAGAGACCCAGTACTTC
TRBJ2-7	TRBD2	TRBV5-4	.	CASSPGTSGMYEQYF	TGTGCCAGCAGCCCCGGGACTAGCGGGATGTACGAGCAGTACTTC
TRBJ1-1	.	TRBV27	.	CASRRGSTEAFF	TGTGCCAGCAGAAGGGGCAGCACTGAAGCTTTCTTT
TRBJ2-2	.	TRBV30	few	CAWSVYQVTTGELFF	TGTGCCTGGAGTGTATACCAGGTTACTACCGGGGAGCTGTTTTTT
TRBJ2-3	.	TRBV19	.	CASSIGQGHTDTQYF	TGTGCCAGTAGTATAGGGCAGGGACACACAGATACGCAGTATTTT
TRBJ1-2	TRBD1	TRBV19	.	CASSVRQGDYGYTF	TGTGCCAGTAGTGTCCGACAGGGGGACTATGGCTACACCTTC
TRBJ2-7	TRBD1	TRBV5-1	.	CASSRTGAYEQYF	TGCGCCAGCTCTAGGACAGGAGCCTACGAGCAGTACTTC
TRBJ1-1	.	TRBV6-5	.	CASSSSGGAEAFF	.
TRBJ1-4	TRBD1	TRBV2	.	CASSPQGVEKLFF	TGTGCCAGCAGTCCCCAGGGGGTTGAAAAACTGTTTTTT
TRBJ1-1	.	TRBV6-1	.	CASSVLSGRIEAFF	TGTGCCAGCAGTGTGCTTTCGGGTAGGATTGAAGCTTTCTTT
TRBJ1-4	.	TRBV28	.	CASSLTGGLGEKLFF	TGTGCCAGCTCCCTTACAGGCGGATTAGGGGAAAAACTGTTTTTT
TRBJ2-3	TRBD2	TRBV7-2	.	CASSPDGGDRVEQYF	TGTGCCAGCAGTCCGGACGGGGGGGATCGGGTAGAGCAGTATTTT
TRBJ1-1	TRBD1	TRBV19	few	CASKKDPTGGTEAFF	TGTGCCAGTAAGAAGGACCCAACAGGGGGGACTGAAGCTTTCTTT
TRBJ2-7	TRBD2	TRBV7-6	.	CASSHRLAGDVREQYF	TGTGCCAGCAGCCACCGACTAGCGGGAGATGTTCGGGAGCAGTACTTC
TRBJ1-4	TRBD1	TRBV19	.	CASSTLYRGFNEKLFF	TGTGCCAGTAGTACTTTATACAGGGGCTTTAATGAAAAACTGTTTTTT
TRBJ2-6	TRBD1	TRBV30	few	CAWSVDRANSGANVLTF	TGTGCCTGGAGTGTGGACAGGGCCAACTCTGGGGCCAACGTCCTGACTTTC
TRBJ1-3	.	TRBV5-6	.	CASRRQNSGNTIYF	TGTGCCAGCAGGCGACAGAACTCTGGAAACACCATATATTTT
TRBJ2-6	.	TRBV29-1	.	CSVGSTGTGANVLTF	TGCAGCGTCGGCTCAACAGGGACTGGGGCCAACGTCCTGACTTTC
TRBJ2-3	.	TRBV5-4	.	CASSLRVSDTDTQYF	TGTGCCAGCAGCCTACGGGTCTCAGACACAGATACGCAGTATTTT
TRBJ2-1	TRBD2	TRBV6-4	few	CASSGTSGRNEQFF	TGTGCCAGCAGCGGGACTAGCGGGAGAAATGAGCAGTTCTTC
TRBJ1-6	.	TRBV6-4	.	CASSDQDSSPLHF	TGTGCCAGCAGTGACCAGGACAGTTCACCCCTCCACTTT
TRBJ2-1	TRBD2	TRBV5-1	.	CASSPSGSSYNEQFF	TGCGCCAGCAGCCCAAGCGGGAGCTCCTACAATGAGCAGTTCTTC
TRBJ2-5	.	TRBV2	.	CASSDRETQYF	TGTGCCAGCAGTGACAGGGAGACCCAGTACTTC
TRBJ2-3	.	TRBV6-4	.	CASSTGPGFDTQYF	TGTGCCAGCAGCACAGGACCAGGCTTCGATACGCAGTATTTT
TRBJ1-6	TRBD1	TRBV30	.	CAWSLQGNSPLHF	TGTGCCTGGAGTTTACAGGGGAATTCACCCCTCCACTTT
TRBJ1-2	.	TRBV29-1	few	CSVEYSGSNYGYTF	TGCAGCGTTGAATATTCAGGGTCTAACTATGGCTACACCTTC
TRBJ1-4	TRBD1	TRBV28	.	CASSSPGTANEKLFF	TGTGCCAGCAGTTCCCCCGGGACAGCTAATGAAAAACTGTTTTTT
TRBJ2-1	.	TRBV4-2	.	CASSQDKLRGNEQFF	TGTGCCAGCAGCCAAGATAAGCTAAGAGGCAATGAGCAGTTCTTC
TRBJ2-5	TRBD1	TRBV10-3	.	CAISEGTGETQYF	TGTGCCATCAGTGAGGGGACAGGGGAGACCCAGTACTTC
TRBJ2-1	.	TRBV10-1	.	CASRGGYYNEQFF	TGCGCCAGCAGGGGCGGGTACTACAATGAGCAGTTCTTC
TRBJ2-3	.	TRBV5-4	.	CASSFQEADTQYF	TGTGCCAGCAGCTTCCAGGAAGCAGATACGCAGTATTTT
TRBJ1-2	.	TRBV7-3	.	CASRPDGVYGYTF	TGTGCCAGCAGACCGGACGGGGTCTATGGCTACACCTTC
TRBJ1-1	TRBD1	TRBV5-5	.	CASSPWTGGLAFF	TGTGCCAGCAGCCCTTGGACAGGGGGCTTGGCTTTCTTT
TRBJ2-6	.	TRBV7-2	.	CASSPGQRLLIGANVLTF	TGTGCCAGCAGCCCGGGACAAAGGCTCTTAATTGGGGCCAACGTCCTGACTTTC
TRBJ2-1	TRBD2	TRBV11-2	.	CASSLGGAGTSGYNEQFF	TGTGCCAGCAGCTTAGGGGGAGCGGGGACTAGCGGCTACAATGAGCAGTTCTTC
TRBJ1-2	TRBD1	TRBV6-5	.	CASSYDRDNYGYTF	TGTGCCAGCAGTTACGACAGGGACAACTATGGCTACACCTTC
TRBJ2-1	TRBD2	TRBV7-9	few	CASSFELAGGPIRNNEQFF	TGTGCCAGCAGCTTTGAGTTAGCGGGAGGGCCAATTAGGAACAATGAGCAGTTCTTC
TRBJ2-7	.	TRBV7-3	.	CASSPTHLATGEQYF	TGTGCCAGCAGCCCCACCCATCTAGCGACTGGCGAGCAGTACTTC
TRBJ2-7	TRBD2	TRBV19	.	CASSTGGEQYF	TGTGCCAGTAGTACCGGGGGGGAGCAGTACTTC
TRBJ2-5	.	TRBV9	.	CASSVGDYQETQYF	TGTGCCAGCAGCGTAGGAGACTACCAAGAGACCCAGTACTTC
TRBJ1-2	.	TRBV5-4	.	CASSSGGGYGYTF	TGTGCCAGCAGCTCCGGGGGGGGCTATGGCTACACCTTC
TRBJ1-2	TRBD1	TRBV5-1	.	CASAPQGALGGYTF	TGCGCCAGCGCCCCACAGGGGGCGTTAGGTGGCTACACCTTC
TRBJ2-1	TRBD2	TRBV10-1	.	CASSEWGGGSYNEQFF	TGCGCCAGCAGTGAGTGGGGCGGGGGGTCCTACAATGAGCAGTTCTTC
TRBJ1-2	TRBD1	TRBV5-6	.	CASSIQGAGGYTF	TGTGCCAGCAGTATCCAGGGGGCGGGTGGCTACACCTTC
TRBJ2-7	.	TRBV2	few	CASQIAYEQYF	TGTGCCAGCCAAATTGCCTACGAGCAGTACTTC
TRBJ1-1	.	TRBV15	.	CATSRDWAYTEAFF	TGTGCCACCAGCAGAGATTGGGCCTACACTGAAGCTTTCTTT
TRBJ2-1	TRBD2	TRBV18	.	CASSSWTSATGYEQFF	TGTGCCAGCTCATCCTGGACTAGCGCGACCGGCTATGAGCAGTTCTTC
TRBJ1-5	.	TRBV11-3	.	CASSVWGGIVNQPQHF	TGTGCCAGCAGCGTGTGGGGGGGAATTGTTAATCAGCCCCAGCATTTT
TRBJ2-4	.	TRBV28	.	CASSLIGEGTKNIQYF	TGTGCCAGCAGTTTAATCGGGGAAGGAACCAAAAACATTCAGTACTTC